Included here is one T cell receptor (beta chain) sequence, with context. Germline V lookup: CDR1 WSHSY, CDR2 SAAADI. The CDR3 consists of 17 residues. TCRdb reprocessed the 5' RACE reads, with one entry per CDR3 protein and no DNA. The sample spans about 85,000 distinct CDR3 sequences; the ten largest clones claim roughly 7%. This record comes from a study of monozygotic twins with inflammatory bowel disease. Each donor had 2 to 3 ml of blood drawn. The sequenced sample was blood. The V call is TRBV10-2, the J call TRBJ2-2. The TCR was taken from a human donor with ulcerative colitis or Crohn's disease, or a healthy co-twin of an affected twin (not recorded which). The CDR3 sequence is CASSEGLIDTNTGELFF.